This TCR beta chain was identified during a study of metastatic and nonmetastatic thyroid tumors. Overall study context: The authors compared repertoires across blood and tumor or nodule tissue from malignant and benign thyroid patients.

General observations from the study: The study reportedly found significantly higher TCR beta diversity in malignant thyroid tumors than benign nodules, in blood and tumor.

Prior to thyroid surgery, none of the patients had received any treatment. Per the authors' pipeline: Across clinicopathological groups, CDR3 differences served as the basis for building a distant-metastasis classifier for papillary thyroid cancer. Using MiXCR, TCRdb re-called clones from the PCR reads. The V and J calls here are based on TCRdb, not the publication. The sample contains roughly 30,000 clones, roughly 16% of which appear only once. In its sample, this clone was seen a few times. Its specificity is not known. Since a much larger clone is just one base distant, this may be a read error. Germline V gene data show CDR1 as MNHNS and CDR2 as SASEGT. The CDR3 has 15 amino acids.

This chain links TRBV6-1 with TRBJ1-6, with D hard to call. This clonotype originated in a female donor with papillary thyroid cancer or a benign thyroid nodule (not recorded which). Some clones in this sample may be carry-over from other donors' samples. Sequencing was performed on blood. This CDR3 is CSSKENSPNNSPLHF. The CDR3 nucleotides read TGTTCCAGCAAGGAAAACTCTCCCAATAATTCACCCCTCCACTTT.